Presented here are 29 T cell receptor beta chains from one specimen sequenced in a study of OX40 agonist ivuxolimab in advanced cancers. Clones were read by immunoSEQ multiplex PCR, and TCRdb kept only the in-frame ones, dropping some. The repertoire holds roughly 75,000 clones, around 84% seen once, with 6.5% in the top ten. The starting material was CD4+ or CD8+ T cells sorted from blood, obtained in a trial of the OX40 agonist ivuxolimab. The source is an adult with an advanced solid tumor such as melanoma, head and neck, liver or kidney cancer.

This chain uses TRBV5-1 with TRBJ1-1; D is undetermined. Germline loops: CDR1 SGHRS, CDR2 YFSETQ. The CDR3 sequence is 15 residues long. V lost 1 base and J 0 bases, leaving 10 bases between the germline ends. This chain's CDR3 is CASSLNGLVNTEAFF. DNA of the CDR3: TGCGCCAGCAGCTTGAACGGGTTGGTGAACACTGAAGCTTTCTTT.

The CDR3 here is CASSHPGLGSHEQFF. The CDR3 DNA follows: TGTGCCAGCAGTCACCCGGGACTAGGGAGTCATGAGCAGTTCTTC. The genes are TRBV27 and TRBJ2-1; TRBD2 aligns across 8 bases. The CDR3 consists of 15 residues. Germline-derived CDR1 and CDR2 are MNHEY and SMNVEV (reference sequence). The V segment lost 5 bases and the J segment 8 bases; nucleotides outside the gene matches: 11.

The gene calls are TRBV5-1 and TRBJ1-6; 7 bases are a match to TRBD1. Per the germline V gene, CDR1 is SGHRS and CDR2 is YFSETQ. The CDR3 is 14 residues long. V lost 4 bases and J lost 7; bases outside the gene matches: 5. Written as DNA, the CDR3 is TGCGCCAGCAGCCAGGGGGGAGGCAATTCACCCCTCCACTTT. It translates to CASSQGGGNSPLHF.

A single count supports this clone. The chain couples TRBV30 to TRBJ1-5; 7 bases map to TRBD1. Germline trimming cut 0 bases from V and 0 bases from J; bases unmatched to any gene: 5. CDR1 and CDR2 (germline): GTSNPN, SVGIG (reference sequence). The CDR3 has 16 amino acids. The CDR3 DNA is TGTGCCTGGAGTGTACAGGGGACTCATAGCAATCAGCCCCAGCATTTT. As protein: CAWSVQGTHSNQPQHF.

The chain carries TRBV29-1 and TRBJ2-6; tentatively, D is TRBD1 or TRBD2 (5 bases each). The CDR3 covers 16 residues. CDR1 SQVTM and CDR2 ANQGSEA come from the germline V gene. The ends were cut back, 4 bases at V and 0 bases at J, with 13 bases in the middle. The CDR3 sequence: CSVVPTGPSGANVLTF. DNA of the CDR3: TGCAGCGTTGTACCGACGGGGCCCTCTGGGGCCAACGTCCTGACTTTC.

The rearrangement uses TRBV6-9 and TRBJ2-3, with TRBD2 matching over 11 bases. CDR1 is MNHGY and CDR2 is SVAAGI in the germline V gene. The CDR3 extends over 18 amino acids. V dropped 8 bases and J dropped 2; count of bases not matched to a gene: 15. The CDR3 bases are TGTGCCAGCGCCCCAAGCGGTACTAGCGGGAGACTCACAGATACGCAGTATTTT. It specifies CASAPSGTSGRLTDTQYF.

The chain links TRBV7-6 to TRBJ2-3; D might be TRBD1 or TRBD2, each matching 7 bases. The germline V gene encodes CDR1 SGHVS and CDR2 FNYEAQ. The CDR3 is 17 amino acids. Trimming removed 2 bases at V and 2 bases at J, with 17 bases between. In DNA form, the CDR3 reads TGTGCCAGCAGCTTACAGGGGGGGACAGACTTCACAGATACGCAGTATTTT. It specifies CASSLQGGTDFTDTQYF. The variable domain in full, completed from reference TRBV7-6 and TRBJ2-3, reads GAGVSQSPRYKVTKRGQDVALRCDPISGHVSLYWYRQALGQGPEFLTYFNYEAQQDKSGLPNDRFSAERPEGSISTLTIQRTEQRDSAMYRCASSLQGGTDFTDTQYFGPGTRLTVL.

The CDR3 bases are TGTGCCAGCAGTGGTCGAGGGGAAGCTTTCTTT. Its protein is CASSGRGEAFF. V gene TRBV6-4 combines with J gene TRBJ1-1, with D unclear. CDR1 and CDR2 from the germline V gene are MRHNA and SNTAGT. V lost 4 bases and J 8 bases, leaving 8 bases between the germline ends. The CDR3 extends over 11 amino acids.

The CDR3, as DNA: TGTGCCAGTAGGGGCGCCTGGCCGGAGAGTTCACCCCTCCACTTT. Its translation: CASRGAWPESSPLHF. The V and J genes are TRBV6-6 and TRBJ1-6; D is perhaps TRBD1 (5 bases). Germline CDR1 and CDR2: MNHNY and SVGAGI (reference sequence). This CDR3 comprises 15 residues. Trimming took 9 bases from V and 9 from J, leaving 21 bases between them.

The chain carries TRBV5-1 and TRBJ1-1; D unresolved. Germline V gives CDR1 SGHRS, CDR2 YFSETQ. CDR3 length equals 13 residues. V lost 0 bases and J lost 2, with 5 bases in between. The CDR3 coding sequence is TGCGCCAGCAGCTTGGTTGTAAACACTGAAGCTTTCTTT. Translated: CASSLVVNTEAFF.

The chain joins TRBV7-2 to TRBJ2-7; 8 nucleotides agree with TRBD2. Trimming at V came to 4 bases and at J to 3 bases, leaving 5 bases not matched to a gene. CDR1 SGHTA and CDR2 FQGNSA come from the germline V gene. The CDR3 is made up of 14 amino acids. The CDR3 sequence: CASSSSGSLYEQYF. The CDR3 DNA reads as TGTGCCAGCAGCTCCAGCGGGAGCCTCTACGAGCAGTACTTC.

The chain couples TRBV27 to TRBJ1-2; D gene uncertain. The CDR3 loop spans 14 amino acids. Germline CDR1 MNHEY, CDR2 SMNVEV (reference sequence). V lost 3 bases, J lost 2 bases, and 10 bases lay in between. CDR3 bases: TGTGCCAGCAGTTTTACCAGTAAAAACTATGGCTACACCTTC. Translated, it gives CASSFTSKNYGYTF.

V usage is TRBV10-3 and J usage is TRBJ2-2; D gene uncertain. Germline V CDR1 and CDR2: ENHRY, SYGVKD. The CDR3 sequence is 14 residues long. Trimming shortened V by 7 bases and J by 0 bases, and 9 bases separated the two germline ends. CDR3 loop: CAIKGIANTGELFF. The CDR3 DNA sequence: TGTGCCATCAAGGGCATCGCGAACACCGGGGAGCTGTTTTTT.

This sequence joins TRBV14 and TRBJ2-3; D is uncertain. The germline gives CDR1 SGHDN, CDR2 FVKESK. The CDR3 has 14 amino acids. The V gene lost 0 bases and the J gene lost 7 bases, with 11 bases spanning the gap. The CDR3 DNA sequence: TGTGCCAGCAGCCAAGATTGGGCTGGGTATACGCAGTATTTT. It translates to CASSQDWAGYTQYF.

CDR3 nucleotides: TGTGCCAGCAGCTTAGTCAGCAGAACCGGGGAGCTGTTTTTT. Translating it yields CASSLVSRTGELFF. The chain employs TRBV11-2 and TRBJ2-2; D is ambiguous. Trimming left V 1 base short and J 5 bases short, with 8 bases between. The CDR3 runs to 14 residues. Germline CDR1 and CDR2: SGHAT and FQNNGV.

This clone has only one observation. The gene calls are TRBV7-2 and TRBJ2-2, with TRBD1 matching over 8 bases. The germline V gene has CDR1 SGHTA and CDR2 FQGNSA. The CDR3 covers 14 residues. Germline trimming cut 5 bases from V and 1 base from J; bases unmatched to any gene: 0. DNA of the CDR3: TGTGCCAGCAGCGGGACAGGGAACACCGGGGAGCTGTTTTTT. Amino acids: CASSGTGNTGELFF.

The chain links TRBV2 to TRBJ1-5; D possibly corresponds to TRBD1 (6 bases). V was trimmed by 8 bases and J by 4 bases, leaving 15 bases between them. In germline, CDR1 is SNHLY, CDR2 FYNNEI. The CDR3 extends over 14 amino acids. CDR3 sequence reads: CASSTGQPNQPQHF. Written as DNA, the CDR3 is TGTGCCAGCTCTACCGGACAGCCTAATCAGCCCCAGCATTTT.

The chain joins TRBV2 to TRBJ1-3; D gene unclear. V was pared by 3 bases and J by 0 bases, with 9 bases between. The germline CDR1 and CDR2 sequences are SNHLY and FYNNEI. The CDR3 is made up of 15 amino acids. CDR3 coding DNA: TGTGCCAGCAGTGAGAACGGAAACTCTGGAAACACCATATATTTT. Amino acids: CASSENGNSGNTIYF.

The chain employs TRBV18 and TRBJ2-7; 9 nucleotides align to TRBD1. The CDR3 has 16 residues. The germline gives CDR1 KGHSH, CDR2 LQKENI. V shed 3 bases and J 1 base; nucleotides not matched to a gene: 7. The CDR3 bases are TGTGCCAGCTCACCTCGACAGGGGGGGACTTCCTACGAGCAGTACTTC. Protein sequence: CASSPRQGGTSYEQYF.

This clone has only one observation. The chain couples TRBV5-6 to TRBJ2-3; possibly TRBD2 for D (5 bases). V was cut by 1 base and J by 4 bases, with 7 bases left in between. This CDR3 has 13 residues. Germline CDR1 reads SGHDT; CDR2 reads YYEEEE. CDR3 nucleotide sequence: TGTGCCAGCAGCTTGATGAGGGCAGATACGCAGTATTTT. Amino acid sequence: CASSLMRADTQYF.

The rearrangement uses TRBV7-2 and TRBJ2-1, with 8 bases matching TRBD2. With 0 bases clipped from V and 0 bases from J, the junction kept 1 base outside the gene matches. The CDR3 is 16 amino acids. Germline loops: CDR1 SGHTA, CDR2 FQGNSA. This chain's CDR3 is CASSLAGTSSYNEQFF. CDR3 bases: TGTGCCAGCAGCTTAGCCGGGACTAGCTCCTACAATGAGCAGTTCTTC.

This chain's CDR3 is CAISEFGLAGEEQFF. The CDR3 DNA reads TGTGCCATCAGTGAGTTCGGACTAGCGGGAGAGGAGCAGTTCTTC. The chain joins TRBV10-3 to TRBJ2-1; 13 nucleotides line up with TRBD2. The length of the CDR3 is 15 residues. V lost 1 base to trimming and J lost 10 bases; unmatched junction nucleotides: 4. The V gene's germline CDR1 is ENHRY and CDR2 SYGVKD.

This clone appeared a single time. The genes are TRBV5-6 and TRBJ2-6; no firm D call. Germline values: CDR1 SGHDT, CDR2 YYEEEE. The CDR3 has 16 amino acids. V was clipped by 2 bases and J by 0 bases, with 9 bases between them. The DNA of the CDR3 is TGTGCCAGCAGCTTTAACCGGGCCTCTGGGGCCAACGTCCTGACTTTC. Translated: CASSFNRASGANVLTF.

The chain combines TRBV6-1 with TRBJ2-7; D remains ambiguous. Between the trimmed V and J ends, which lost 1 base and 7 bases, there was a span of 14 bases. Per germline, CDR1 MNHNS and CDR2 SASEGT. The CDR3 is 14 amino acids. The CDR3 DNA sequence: TGTGCCAGCAGTGAAGGGGCTGGGTTAGGGGAGCAGTACTTC. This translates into CASSEGAGLGEQYF.

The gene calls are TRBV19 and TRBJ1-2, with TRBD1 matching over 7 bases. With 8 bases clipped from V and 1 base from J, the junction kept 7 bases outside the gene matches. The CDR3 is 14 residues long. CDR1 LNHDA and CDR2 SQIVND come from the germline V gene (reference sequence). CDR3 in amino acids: CASSTGRINYGYTF. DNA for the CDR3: TGTGCCAGTTCGACAGGGAGGATTAACTATGGCTACACCTTC.

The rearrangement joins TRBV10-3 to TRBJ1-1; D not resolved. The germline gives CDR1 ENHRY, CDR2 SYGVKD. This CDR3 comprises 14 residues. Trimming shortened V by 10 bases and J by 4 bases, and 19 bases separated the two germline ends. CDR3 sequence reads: CATCRAVDGTEAFF. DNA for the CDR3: TGTGCCACCTGTCGGGCCGTAGACGGCACTGAAGCTTTCTTT.

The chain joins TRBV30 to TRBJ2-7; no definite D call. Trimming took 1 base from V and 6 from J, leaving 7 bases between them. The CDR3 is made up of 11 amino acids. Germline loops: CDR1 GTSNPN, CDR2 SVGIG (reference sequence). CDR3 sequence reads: CAWSAGIEQYF. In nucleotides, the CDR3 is TGTGCCTGGAGTGCTGGAATCGAGCAGTACTTC.

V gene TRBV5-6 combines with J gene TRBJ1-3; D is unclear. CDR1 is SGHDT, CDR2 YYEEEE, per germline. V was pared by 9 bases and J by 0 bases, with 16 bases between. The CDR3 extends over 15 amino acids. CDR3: CATRARTLSGNTIYF. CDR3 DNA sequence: TGTGCCACCCGGGCACGAACACTCTCTGGAAACACCATATATTTT. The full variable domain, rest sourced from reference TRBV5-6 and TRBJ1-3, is DAGVTQSPTHLIKTRGQQVTLRCSPKSGHDTVSWYQQALGQGPQFIFQYYEEEERQRGNFPDRFSGHQFPNYSSELNVNALLLGDSALYLCATRARTLSGNTIYFGEGSWLTVV.

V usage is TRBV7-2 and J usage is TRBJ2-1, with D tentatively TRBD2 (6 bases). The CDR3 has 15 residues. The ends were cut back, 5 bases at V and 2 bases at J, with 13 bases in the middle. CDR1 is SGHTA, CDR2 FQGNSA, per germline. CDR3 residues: CASSRDSLAYNEQFF. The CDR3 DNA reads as TGTGCCAGCAGCAGGGACTCCCTGGCCTACAATGAGCAGTTCTTC.